The entry that follows covers one T cell receptor beta chain sequence. The antigen is undetermined. The source of the sample is a study of T cell responses to AZD1222 COVID-19 vaccine. Study results and caveats: Unmutated variant regions are reportedly targeted by nearly half of spike-specific TCRs. Seropositivity was recorded at baseline in only 5 or 6 AZD1222 recipients. Spike was spanned by vaccine-associated CD4 TCRs, which were dominant at 160-218 and 743-854. Recipients of two AZD1222 doses showed rising Spike-specific TCR breadth and depth.

The CDR3 has 14 amino acids. Trimming shortened V by 4 bases and J by 7 bases, and 16 bases separated the two germline ends. Germline CDR1 is SGHTA and CDR2 is FQGNSA. Clones were sequenced by immunoSEQ multiplex PCR, and TCRdb holds only the in-frame ones, with some missing. The sample has 120,000 to 150,000 clones, approximately 93% seen once. This material consisted of peripheral blood, taken on day 0 of MenACWY control vaccination. The V gene is TRBV7-2, the J gene TRBJ1-1, with D perhaps TRBD1 (5 bases). The receptor comes from an adult in good health. The CDR3 DNA sequence: TGTGCCAGCAGCTCTCGTATGGGGCTTAATGAAGCTTTCTTT. Protein product: CASSSRMGLNEAFF.